The clone carrying this T cell receptor beta chain came up a few times. Its cognate antigen is unknown. This specimen belongs to a study of beta chain features in type 1 diabetes. Study outcomes and limitations: Patients and controls would be equally affected if PCR favored shorter templates. People with Type 1 diabetes carried modestly yet significantly shorter TCRB CDR3s in all four CD4+ subsets.

Reverse transcribing all isolated RNA meant expressed TCRB transcripts were sequenced. Profiled with immunoSEQ multiplex PCR; TCRdb holds only in-frame clones, not every one. This table has about 260,000 clones, approximately 25% appearing once. This CDR3 is built from 15 residues. Trimming cost V 2 bases and J 2 bases, with 13 bases left between them. CDR1 and CDR2 (germline): MNHNY, SVGAGI (reference sequence). The gene calls are TRBV6-6 and TRBJ2-7, with D possibly matching TRBD1 (7 bases). The sample consisted of naive CD4+ T cells from blood. This clonotype was sampled from a woman aged 25 to 39 with type 1 diabetes. The CDR3 loop is CASSYPTRGAYEQYF. CDR3 DNA: TGTGCCAGCAGTTACCCCACCAGGGGGGCCTACGAGCAGTACTTC.